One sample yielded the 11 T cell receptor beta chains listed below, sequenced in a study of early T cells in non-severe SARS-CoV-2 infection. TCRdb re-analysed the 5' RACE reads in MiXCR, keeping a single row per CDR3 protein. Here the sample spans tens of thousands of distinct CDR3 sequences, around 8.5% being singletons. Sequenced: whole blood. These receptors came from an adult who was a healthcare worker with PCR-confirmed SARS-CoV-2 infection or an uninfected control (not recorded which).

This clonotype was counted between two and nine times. The CDR3 region has the DNA TGTGCCAGCAGCTTGAAGTCCGACACTGAAGCTTTCTTT. As protein: CASSLKSDTEAFF. The chain uses TRBV5-6 and TRBJ1-1; no clear D. Trimming left V 1 base short and J 3 bases short, with 7 bases between. The germline CDR1 and CDR2 sequences are SGHDT and YYEEEE. The CDR3 has 13 residues.

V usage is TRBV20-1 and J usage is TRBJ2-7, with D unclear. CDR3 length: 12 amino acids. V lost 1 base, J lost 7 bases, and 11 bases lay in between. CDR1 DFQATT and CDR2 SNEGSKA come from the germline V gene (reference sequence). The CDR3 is CSARGIEREQYF. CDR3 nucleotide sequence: TGCAGTGCTAGAGGGATAGAAAGGGAGCAGTACTTC.

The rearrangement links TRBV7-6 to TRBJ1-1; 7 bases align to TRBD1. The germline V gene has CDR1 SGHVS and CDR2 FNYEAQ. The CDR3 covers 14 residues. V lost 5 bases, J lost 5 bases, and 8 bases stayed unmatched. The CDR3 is CASSGGGVRTEAFF. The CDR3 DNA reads TGTGCCAGCAGCGGAGGGGGCGTGCGAACTGAAGCTTTCTTT.

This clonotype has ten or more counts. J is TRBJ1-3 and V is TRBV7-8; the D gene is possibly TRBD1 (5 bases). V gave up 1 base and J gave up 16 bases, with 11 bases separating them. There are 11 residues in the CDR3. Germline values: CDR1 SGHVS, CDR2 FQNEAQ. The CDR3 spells CASSLEDSLYF. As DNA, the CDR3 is TGTGCCAGCAGCTTAGAAGACAGCTTGTATTTT.

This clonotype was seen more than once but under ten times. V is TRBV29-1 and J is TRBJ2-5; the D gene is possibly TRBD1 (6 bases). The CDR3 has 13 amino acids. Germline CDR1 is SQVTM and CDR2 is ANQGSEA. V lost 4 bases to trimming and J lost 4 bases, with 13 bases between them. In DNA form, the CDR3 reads TGCAGCGTTGGGCCCCCACAGGGAGAGACCCAGTACTTC. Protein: CSVGPPQGETQYF.

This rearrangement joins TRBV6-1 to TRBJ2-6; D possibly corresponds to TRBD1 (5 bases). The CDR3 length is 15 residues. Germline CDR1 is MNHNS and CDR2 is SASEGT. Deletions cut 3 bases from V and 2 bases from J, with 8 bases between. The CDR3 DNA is TGTGCCAGCAGTGATGAAGGGGCTGGGGCCAACGTCCTGACTTTC. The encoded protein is CASSDEGAGANVLTF.

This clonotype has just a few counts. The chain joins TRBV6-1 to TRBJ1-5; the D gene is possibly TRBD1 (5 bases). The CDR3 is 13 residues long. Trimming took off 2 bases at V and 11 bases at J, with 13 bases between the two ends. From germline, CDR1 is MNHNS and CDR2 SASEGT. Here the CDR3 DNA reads TGTGCCAGCAGTGAAAGGGGACCTCGAACCCAGCATTTT. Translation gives CASSERGPRTQHF.

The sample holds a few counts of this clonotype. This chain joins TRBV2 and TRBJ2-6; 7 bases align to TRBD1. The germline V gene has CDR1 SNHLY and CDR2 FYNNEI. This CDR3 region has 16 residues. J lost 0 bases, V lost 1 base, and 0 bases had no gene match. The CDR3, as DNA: TGTGCCAGCAGTGAAGACAGGGGCTCTGGGGCCAACGTCCTGACTTTC. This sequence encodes CASSEDRGSGANVLTF. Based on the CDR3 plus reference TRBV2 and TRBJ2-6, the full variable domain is EPEVTQTPSHQVTQMGQEVILRCVPISNHLYFYWYRQILGQKVEFLVSFYNNEISEKSEIFDDQFSVERPDGSNFTLKIRSTKLEDSAMYFCASSEDRGSGANVLTFGAGSRLTVL.

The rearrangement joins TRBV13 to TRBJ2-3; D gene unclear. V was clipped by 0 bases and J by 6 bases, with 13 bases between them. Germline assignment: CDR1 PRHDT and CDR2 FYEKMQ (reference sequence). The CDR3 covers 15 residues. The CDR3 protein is CASSLGRPPEDTQYF. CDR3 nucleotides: TGTGCCAGCAGCTTAGGCCGGCCGCCAGAGGATACGCAGTATTTT.

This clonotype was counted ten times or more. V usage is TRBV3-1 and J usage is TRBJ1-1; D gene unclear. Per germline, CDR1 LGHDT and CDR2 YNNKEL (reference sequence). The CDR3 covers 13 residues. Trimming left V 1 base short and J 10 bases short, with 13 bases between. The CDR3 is CASSQVQAGPAFF. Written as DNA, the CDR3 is TGTGCCAGCAGCCAAGTGCAGGCTGGGCCAGCTTTCTTT.

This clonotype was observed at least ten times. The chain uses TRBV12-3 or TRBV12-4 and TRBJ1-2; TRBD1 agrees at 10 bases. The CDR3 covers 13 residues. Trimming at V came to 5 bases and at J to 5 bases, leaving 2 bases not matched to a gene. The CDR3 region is CASSADRGYGYTF. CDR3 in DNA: TGTGCCAGCAGTGCGGACAGGGGGTATGGCTACACCTTC.